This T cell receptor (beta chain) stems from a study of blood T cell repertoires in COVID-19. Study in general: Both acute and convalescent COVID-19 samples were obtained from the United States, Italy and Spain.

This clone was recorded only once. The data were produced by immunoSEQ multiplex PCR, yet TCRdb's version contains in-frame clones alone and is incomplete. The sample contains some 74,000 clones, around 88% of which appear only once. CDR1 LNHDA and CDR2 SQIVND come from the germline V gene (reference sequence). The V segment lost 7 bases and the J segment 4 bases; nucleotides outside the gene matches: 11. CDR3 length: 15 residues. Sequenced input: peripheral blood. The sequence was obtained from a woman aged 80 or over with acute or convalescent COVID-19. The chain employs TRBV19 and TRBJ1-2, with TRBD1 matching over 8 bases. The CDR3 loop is CASTPDWTGSYGYTF. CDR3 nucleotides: TGTGCCAGTACTCCCGACTGGACAGGGAGCTATGGCTACACCTTC.